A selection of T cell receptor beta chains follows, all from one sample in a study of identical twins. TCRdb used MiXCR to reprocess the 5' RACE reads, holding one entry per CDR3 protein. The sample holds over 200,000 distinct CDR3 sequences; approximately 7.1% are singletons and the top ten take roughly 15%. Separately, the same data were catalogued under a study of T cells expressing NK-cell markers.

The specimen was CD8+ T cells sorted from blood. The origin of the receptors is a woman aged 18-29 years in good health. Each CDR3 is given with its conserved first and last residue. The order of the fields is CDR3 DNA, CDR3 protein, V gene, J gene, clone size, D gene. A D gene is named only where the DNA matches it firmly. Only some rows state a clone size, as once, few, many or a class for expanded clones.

CDR3 DNA: TGTGCCAGCAGTTCCACCTCCGGACTAGCGGGGGGGCCCTACGAGCAGTACTTC
CDR3 protein: CASSSTSGLAGGPYEQYF
V gene: TRBV12-3/TRBV12-4
J gene: TRBJ2-7
clone size: few
D gene: TRBD2

CDR3 DNA: TGTGCCAGCAGTTCAGGAGATGGGAACACCGGGGAGCTGTTTTTT
CDR3 protein: CASSSGDGNTGELFF
V gene: TRBV12-3/TRBV12-4
J gene: TRBJ2-2
clone size: few
D gene: .

CDR3 DNA: TGTGCCACCAGTGAGTCTAGCACAGATACGCAGTATTTT
CDR3 protein: CATSESSTDTQYF
V gene: TRBV24-1
J gene: TRBJ2-3
clone size: .
D gene: .

CDR3 DNA: TGTGCCAGCAGCGTAGGACAGGGTGAAGCTTTCTTT
CDR3 protein: CASSVGQGEAFF
V gene: TRBV9
J gene: TRBJ1-1
clone size: few
D gene: TRBD1

CDR3 DNA: TGCAGTGCTAGAGATCCGGGATTCTACAATGAGCAGTTCTTC
CDR3 protein: CSARDPGFYNEQFF
V gene: TRBV20-1
J gene: TRBJ2-1
clone size: few
D gene: .

CDR3 DNA: TGTGCCAGCAGTGAATGGGGGAGTGAGCAGTTCTTC
CDR3 protein: CASSEWGSEQFF
V gene: TRBV25-1
J gene: TRBJ2-1
clone size: many
D gene: .

CDR3 DNA: TGTGCCAGCAGTTTACAGGGAGAGACCTACGAGCAGTACTTC
CDR3 protein: CASSLQGETYEQYF
V gene: TRBV27
J gene: TRBJ2-7
clone size: .
D gene: .

CDR3 DNA: TGCGCCAGCAGCCTGGACAGCCTCTACGAGCAGTACTTC
CDR3 protein: CASSLDSLYEQYF
V gene: TRBV5-1
J gene: TRBJ2-7
clone size: many
D gene: .

CDR3 DNA: TGTGCCAGCAGCCCACATGGACTAGCGGGAGACTCGCAGTATTTT
CDR3 protein: CASSPHGLAGDSQYF
V gene: TRBV11-2
J gene: TRBJ2-3
clone size: few
D gene: TRBD2

CDR3 DNA: TGCGCCAGCGGATCCTTAGCCCCCTACGAGCAGTACTTC
CDR3 protein: CASGSLAPYEQYF
V gene: TRBV23-1
J gene: TRBJ2-7
clone size: .
D gene: .

CDR3 DNA: TGTGCCAGCAGCTTACCTTACGGGCTTAATGAAAAACTGTTTTTT
CDR3 protein: CASSLPYGLNEKLFF
V gene: TRBV7-9
J gene: TRBJ1-4
clone size: many
D gene: .

CDR3 DNA: TGTGCCACCAGCAGACTCGTAGATTCACCCCTCCACTTT
CDR3 protein: CATSRLVDSPLHF
V gene: TRBV15
J gene: TRBJ1-6
clone size: .
D gene: .

CDR3 DNA: TGTGCCAGCAGTGAATACGAGGGAACAGTACCTAATCAGCCCCAGCATTTT
CDR3 protein: CASSEYEGTVPNQPQHF
V gene: TRBV25-1
J gene: TRBJ1-5
clone size: few
D gene: .

CDR3 DNA: TGTGCCAGCACCGTAATTGGGACTAGAGGGTTGGTTTCGAACACCGGGGAGCTGTTTTTT
CDR3 protein: CASTVIGTRGLVSNTGELFF
V gene: TRBV12-3/TRBV12-4
J gene: TRBJ2-2
clone size: .
D gene: TRBD2

CDR3 DNA: TGTGCCTGGGTCATTGGGGACGGGCCCTATGGCTACACCTTC
CDR3 protein: CAWVIGDGPYGYTF
V gene: TRBV30
J gene: TRBJ1-2
clone size: few
D gene: .

CDR3 DNA: TGCGCCAGCAGCCAACACCCAGAGGCGACTTTATGGAGCGGGATTGGGGATGAGCAGTTCTTC
CDR3 protein: CASSQHPEATLWSGIGDEQFF
V gene: TRBV4-1
J gene: TRBJ2-1
clone size: .
D gene: TRBD2

CDR3 DNA: TGTGCCAGCAGTGAAGCCGGGACGCCCTTGGATGAGCAGTTCTTC
CDR3 protein: CASSEAGTPLDEQFF
V gene: TRBV2
J gene: TRBJ2-1
clone size: few
D gene: .

CDR3 DNA: TGTGCCAGCAGCTTAGGGCGGTACAATGAGCAGTTCTTC
CDR3 protein: CASSLGRYNEQFF
V gene: TRBV7-9
J gene: TRBJ2-1
clone size: .
D gene: .

CDR3 DNA: TGCGCCAGCGGACTAATCAACAATGAGCAGTTCTTC
CDR3 protein: CASGLINNEQFF
V gene: TRBV5-1
J gene: TRBJ2-1
clone size: many
D gene: .

CDR3 DNA: TGCGCCAGCACAGGGCGTGATGAGCAGTTCTTC
CDR3 protein: CASTGRDEQFF
V gene: TRBV5-1
J gene: TRBJ2-1
clone size: .
D gene: .

CDR3 DNA: TGTGCCAGCAGCGACACTTCTTGGGAGCAGTACTTC
CDR3 protein: CASSDTSWEQYF
V gene: TRBV7-8
J gene: TRBJ2-7
clone size: .
D gene: .

CDR3 DNA: TGCAGTGCTGTCGGATCAGGACCTATCCACTACGAGCAGTACTTC
CDR3 protein: CSAVGSGPIHYEQYF
V gene: TRBV20-1
J gene: TRBJ2-7
clone size: .
D gene: .

CDR3 DNA: TGTGCCTGGAACCCCGGGGTTCAGTCCTACGAGCAGTACTTC
CDR3 protein: CAWNPGVQSYEQYF
V gene: TRBV30
J gene: TRBJ2-7
clone size: few
D gene: .

CDR3 DNA: TGTGCCAGCAGTTACGCACGGGACAGCACCTATGGCTACACCTTC
CDR3 protein: CASSYARDSTYGYTF
V gene: TRBV6-5
J gene: TRBJ1-2
clone size: .
D gene: TRBD1

CDR3 DNA: TGTGCCAGCAGCCAACGACAGGGAAGTTCCTACGAGCGGTACTTC
CDR3 protein: CASSQRQGSSYERYF
V gene: TRBV14
J gene: TRBJ2-7
clone size: .
D gene: TRBD1

CDR3 DNA: TGTGCCAGCAGTTACCTTGGGACAGACCAAGAGACCCAGTACTTC
CDR3 protein: CASSYLGTDQETQYF
V gene: TRBV6-5
J gene: TRBJ2-5
clone size: few
D gene: TRBD1

CDR3 DNA: TGTGCCAGCAGCGTGTCACGGGCGCAAGGAGAGCAGTTCTTC
CDR3 protein: CASSVSRAQGEQFF
V gene: TRBV9
J gene: TRBJ2-1
clone size: .
D gene: .

CDR3 DNA: TGTGCCAGCAGCCAGTACGCAGGGCAGGAGAACAATGAGCAGTTCTTC
CDR3 protein: CASSQYAGQENNEQFF
V gene: TRBV3-1
J gene: TRBJ2-1
clone size: .
D gene: .

CDR3 DNA: TGTGCCAGCAGAACGGGGGCCTCCCTCGGCTATGGCTACACCTTC
CDR3 protein: CASRTGASLGYGYTF
V gene: TRBV12-3/TRBV12-4
J gene: TRBJ1-2
clone size: many
D gene: .

CDR3 DNA: TGTGCCAGCAGTTGGGGGCGCGGCGAGCAGTACTTC
CDR3 protein: CASSWGRGEQYF
V gene: TRBV12-3/TRBV12-4
J gene: TRBJ2-7
clone size: few
D gene: .

CDR3 DNA: TGTGCCAGCAGCTTAACGGTGGGAATTGAAAACATTCAGTACTTC
CDR3 protein: CASSLTVGIENIQYF
V gene: TRBV7-3
J gene: TRBJ2-4
clone size: .
D gene: .

CDR3 DNA: TGTGCCAGCAGCCAAGAAGCAGATACGCAGTATTTT
CDR3 protein: CASSQEADTQYF
V gene: TRBV3-1
J gene: TRBJ2-3
clone size: many
D gene: .

CDR3 DNA: TGTGCCAGCAGCTTACGGGGCGCGCGGACAGATACGCAGTATTTT
CDR3 protein: CASSLRGARTDTQYF
V gene: TRBV27
J gene: TRBJ2-3
clone size: few
D gene: .

CDR3 DNA: TGTGCCAGCAGCACGAGGACAGGAGGGAATATCCGGGAGCTGTTTTTT
CDR3 protein: CASSTRTGGNIRELFF
V gene: TRBV7-9
J gene: TRBJ2-2
clone size: .
D gene: .

CDR3 DNA: TGTGCCAGCTTAGGCGGTGAAAGGTTTCATGAGCAGTTCTTC
CDR3 protein: CASLGGERFHEQFF
V gene: TRBV12-3/TRBV12-4
J gene: TRBJ2-1
clone size: .
D gene: .

CDR3 DNA: TGTGCCAGCAGTGAGGGGGCGTTTAATGGCTACACCTTC
CDR3 protein: CASSEGAFNGYTF
V gene: TRBV6-1
J gene: TRBJ1-2
clone size: .
D gene: .

CDR3 DNA: TGCAGTGCTATTCTTCCGTCCGGGGCACGGAATCAGCCCCAGCATTTT
CDR3 protein: CSAILPSGARNQPQHF
V gene: TRBV20-1
J gene: TRBJ1-5
clone size: many
D gene: .

CDR3 DNA: TGTGCCAGCAGCAACATTGGAGCTAGCACAGATACGCAGTATTTT
CDR3 protein: CASSNIGASTDTQYF
V gene: TRBV12-3/TRBV12-4
J gene: TRBJ2-3
clone size: few
D gene: .

CDR3 DNA: TGCAGCGTCGGCGGGCTAACCCTAGCTGGGGAGGATACGCAGTATTTT
CDR3 protein: CSVGGLTLAGEDTQYF
V gene: TRBV29-1
J gene: TRBJ2-3
clone size: few
D gene: .

CDR3 DNA: TGTGCCAGCAGCGTCTCAGGGGGCTCGATGAACACTGAAGCTTTCTTT
CDR3 protein: CASSVSGGSMNTEAFF
V gene: TRBV9
J gene: TRBJ1-1
clone size: many
D gene: TRBD1

CDR3 DNA: TGCGCCAGCAGCCAAGACTACTCCCACAGGCCCTACGAGCAGTACTTC
CDR3 protein: CASSQDYSHRPYEQYF
V gene: TRBV4-1
J gene: TRBJ2-7
clone size: .
D gene: .

CDR3 DNA: TGCAGCGTTGATTCAGGGACTGGAAACACCATATATTTT
CDR3 protein: CSVDSGTGNTIYF
V gene: TRBV29-1
J gene: TRBJ1-3
clone size: many
D gene: .

CDR3 DNA: TGTGCCTTGCGGACTGAGAACACTGAAGCTTTCTTT
CDR3 protein: CALRTENTEAFF
V gene: TRBV30
J gene: TRBJ1-1
clone size: .
D gene: .

CDR3 DNA: TGTGCCAGCAGCTTTTTGCATCTGGGTTCCTACGAGCAGTACTTC
CDR3 protein: CASSFLHLGSYEQYF
V gene: TRBV13
J gene: TRBJ2-7
clone size: few
D gene: .

CDR3 DNA: TGTGCCACCAGTGATTTGTCAGGGGGCAATGAGCAGTTCTTC
CDR3 protein: CATSDLSGGNEQFF
V gene: TRBV24-1
J gene: TRBJ2-1
clone size: .
D gene: TRBD1

CDR3 DNA: TGTGCCAGCAGGGGAACAGGTTCCCACGAGCAGTACTTC
CDR3 protein: CASRGTGSHEQYF
V gene: TRBV2
J gene: TRBJ2-7
clone size: .
D gene: .